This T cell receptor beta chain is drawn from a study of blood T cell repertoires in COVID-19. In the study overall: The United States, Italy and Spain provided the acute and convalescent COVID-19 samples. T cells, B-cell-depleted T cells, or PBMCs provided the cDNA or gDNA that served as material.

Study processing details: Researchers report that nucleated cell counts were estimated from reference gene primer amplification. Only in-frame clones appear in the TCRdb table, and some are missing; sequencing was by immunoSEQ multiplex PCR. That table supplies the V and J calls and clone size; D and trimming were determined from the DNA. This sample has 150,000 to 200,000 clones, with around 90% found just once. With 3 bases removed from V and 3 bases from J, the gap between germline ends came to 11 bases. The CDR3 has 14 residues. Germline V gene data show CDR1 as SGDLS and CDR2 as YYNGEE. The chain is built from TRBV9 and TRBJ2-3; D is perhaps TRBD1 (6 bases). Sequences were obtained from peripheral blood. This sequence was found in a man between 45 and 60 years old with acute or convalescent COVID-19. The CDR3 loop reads CASSETGWTDTQYF. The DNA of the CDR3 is TGTGCCAGCAGCGAAACAGGGTGGACAGATACGCAGTATTTT.